This T cell receptor (beta chain) comes out of a study of CD8+ T cells in alopecia areata. Whole-study results and caveats: An increase in clonality over normal scalp was evident in lesional scalp, especially alopecia totalis/universalis. Treatment with tofacitinib significantly lowered scalp clonality and reduced expanded CD8+ clones among the top 100. On tofacitinib, scalp and blood still held many of the expanded lesional clones.

The CDR3 runs to 19 residues. The germline CDR1 and CDR2 sequences are LGHNA and YSLEER. Trimming left V 1 base short and J 1 base short, with 21 bases between. As for treatment: oral pan-JAK inhibitor, 5-10 mg twice daily. This clone was counted between two and nine times. Its matching antigen is unknown. Once RNA had been extracted, it was reverse transcribed into cDNA to act as the sequencing template. Only in-frame clones appear in the TCRdb table, and some are missing; sequencing was by immunoSEQ multiplex PCR. The data contain more than 150,000 clones, roughly three fifths of them singletons. This clonotype was sampled from a human donor with alopecia areata. The V and J genes are TRBV4-3 and TRBJ2-3; the D gene is possibly TRBD2 (6 bases). The material was CD4+ T cells sorted from blood, obtained at week 4, from a patient treated with tofacitinib. The CDR3 sequence: CASSQGIVWRDERTDTQYF. CDR3 DNA sequence: TGCGCCAGCAGCCAAGGGATCGTCTGGAGGGACGAACGCACAGATACGCAGTATTTT.